One T cell receptor beta chain is described in this entry. What it binds is unknown. The data stem from a study of cytomegalovirus exposure and HLA in healthy donors. PCR primers comprised 60 Vbeta and 13 Jbeta primers. Clones were sequenced by immunoSEQ multiplex PCR, and TCRdb holds only the in-frame ones, with some missing. The data contain 100,000 or so clones, approximately 56% of them singletons. Study results and limitations: It emerged from a later analysis that several of the most significant clusters appeared to be linked to common viral pathogens. A missense DCLRE1C variant was associated with V- and J-gene trimming of TCR beta chains in a later analysis, and an independent cohort replicated the association. In a later analysis, HLA-C alleles had the fewest associated TCRs, DRB1 alleles the most. Presence/absence analyses assumed roughly uniform sequencing depth across donors, which may not hold.

Germline V gene sequence: CDR1 KGHSH, CDR2 LQKENI. J lost 11 bases, V lost 2 bases, and 4 bases had no gene match. The CDR3 contains 13 residues. Sequenced material: PBMCs. The clonotype originates from a woman under 40 in good health and CMV-seropositive. The chain couples TRBV18 to TRBJ1-4, with 8 bases matching TRBD1. CDR3: CASSPDRGQKLFF. As DNA, the CDR3 is TGTGCCAGCTCACCAGACAGGGGCCAGAAACTGTTTTTT.